Shown below are 10 T cell receptor beta chains from a single sample sequenced in a study of cytomegalovirus exposure and HLA in healthy donors. The PCR ran on 60 Vbeta and 13 Jbeta primers. Clones were read by immunoSEQ multiplex PCR, and TCRdb kept only the in-frame ones, dropping some. The sample shows approximately 220,000 clones, 75% to 90% of them seen only once. Material for sequencing was PBMCs. The receptors here all came from a boy aged 2 to 9 in good health and CMV-seronegative.

The chain has TRBV15 and TRBJ2-1; 11 bases are shared with TRBD2. This CDR3 is 17 amino acids long. Trimming took 3 bases from V and 5 from J; bases not matched to a gene: 9. Looked up from germline, CDR1 is LNHNV and CDR2 is YYDKDF (reference sequence). The CDR3 loop reads CATSRGPGTSGHNEQFF. The CDR3 nucleotides read TGTGCCACCAGCAGGGGTCCCGGGACTAGCGGACACAATGAGCAGTTCTTC.

The V and J genes are TRBV9 and TRBJ1-2; weak D call: TRBD1 (6 bases). V lost 3 bases to trimming and J lost 2 bases, with 11 bases between them. CDR3 size: 14 residues. Germline V gives CDR1 SGDLS, CDR2 YYNGEE. The CDR3 DNA reads as TGTGCCAGCAGCGAAGGGGGGGCGAACTATGGCTACACCTTC. This sequence encodes CASSEGGANYGYTF.

This chain connects TRBV4-1 to TRBJ2-3; D unclear. V shed 1 base and J shed 5 bases, with 13 bases lying between them. Germline V gene lookup returns CDR1 MGHRA and CDR2 YSYEKL. The CDR3 sequence is 15 residues long. CDR3 DNA: TGCGCCAGCAGCCAAGGAACTAATAGTGGAGATACGCAGTATTTT. Translated: CASSQGTNSGDTQYF.

This chain links TRBV5-6 with TRBJ2-3; D might be TRBD2 (5 bases). The CDR3 totals 14 residues. Per the germline V gene, CDR1 is SGHDT and CDR2 is YYEEEE. The V gene lost 4 bases and the J gene lost 6 bases, with 15 bases spanning the gap. CDR3 sequence reads: CASSRSRVPDTQYF. The CDR3 DNA reads as TGTGCCAGCAGCCGGTCGCGGGTCCCGGATACGCAGTATTTT.

The rearrangement joins TRBV30 to TRBJ2-4; D not certain. The V gene lost 8 bases and the J gene lost 3 bases, with 20 bases spanning the gap. The CDR3 has 15 residues. CDR1 GTSNPN and CDR2 SVGIG come from the germline V gene (reference sequence). CDR3 sequence reads: CASSLGVSGKNIQYF. CDR3 nucleotide sequence: TGTGCCAGCTCCCTCGGAGTTTCGGGCAAAAACATTCAGTACTTC.

This clone showed up just once. The chain joins TRBV19 to TRBJ1-2; a possible D gene is TRBD1 (6 bases). Trimming took off 5 bases at V and 7 bases at J, with 14 bases between the two ends. The CDR3 extends over 13 amino acids. Germline CDR1 and CDR2: LNHDA and SQIVND (reference sequence). CDR3 sequence reads: CASSPGTLGGYTF. CDR3 in DNA: TGTGCCAGTAGTCCCGGGACACTTGGTGGCTACACCTTC.

The rearrangement links TRBV5-5 to TRBJ2-1; TRBD1 might be the D (5 bases). V lost 2 bases, J lost 8 bases, and 11 bases lay in between. The CDR3 loop spans 13 amino acids. Germline V lookup: CDR1 SGHKS, CDR2 YYEKEE (reference sequence). CDR3 loop: CASSFQGRDEQFF. In nucleotides, the CDR3 is TGTGCCAGCAGCTTCCAGGGTAGGGATGAGCAGTTCTTC.

The chain employs TRBV25-1 and TRBJ2-7; 8 bases are shared with TRBD1. This CDR3 has 14 amino acids. Germline-derived CDR1 and CDR2 are MGHDK and SYGVNS. The ends lost 2 bases at V and 5 bases at J; junction bases unmatched: 5. The CDR3 protein is CASSERDRFNEQYF. CDR3 DNA sequence: TGTGCCAGCAGTGAAAGGGACAGGTTCAACGAGCAGTACTTC.

This clone was recorded only once. This rearrangement joins TRBV10-2 to TRBJ1-4, with TRBD1 matching 8 bases. Germline-derived CDR1 and CDR2 are WSHSY and SAAADI. The CDR3 loop spans 12 amino acids. V lost 4 bases to trimming and J lost 15 bases; unmatched junction nucleotides: 7. CDR3 loop: CASSAGTGDMFF. DNA of the CDR3: TGCGCCAGCAGTGCCGGGACAGGAGATATGTTTTTT.

The chain joins TRBV7-9 to TRBJ2-7; TRBD1 matches 7 bases. This CDR3 comprises 13 residues. V lost 4 bases, J lost 1 base, and 1 base stayed unmatched. Germline V gene sequence: CDR1 SEHNR, CDR2 FQNEAQ (reference sequence). DNA of the CDR3: TGTGCCAGCAGCTCGGGACAGTCCTACGAGCAGTACTTC. Translation: CASSSGQSYEQYF.